The entry below describes one TCR beta chain. The antigen is not known. This specimen comes from a study of shared clonotypes between healthy human individuals. General study findings and limits: Generally, estimated richness proved larger in naive subsets than it did in memory subsets.

The repertoire was sequenced with immunoSEQ multiplex PCR; TCRdb's copy has only in-frame clones and lacks some. The table shows around 2.5 million clones, with 80% to 95% occurring only once. The CDR3 consists of 17 residues. Germline loops: CDR1 LGHNA, CDR2 YNFKEQ. V dropped 0 bases and J dropped 4; count of bases not matched to a gene: 11. The sequenced sample was naive CD4+ T cells from PBMCs. Subset defined: CD45RA+ positively selected. The chain employs TRBV4-2 and TRBJ2-5; TRBD2 agrees at 7 bases. This receptor was taken from a man younger than 30 in good health. Some clones in this sample may be carry-over from other donors' samples. This CDR3 is CASSQDPWGEGPETQYF. The CDR3 nucleotides read TGTGCCAGCAGCCAAGATCCCTGGGGGGAGGGCCCAGAGACCCAGTACTTC.